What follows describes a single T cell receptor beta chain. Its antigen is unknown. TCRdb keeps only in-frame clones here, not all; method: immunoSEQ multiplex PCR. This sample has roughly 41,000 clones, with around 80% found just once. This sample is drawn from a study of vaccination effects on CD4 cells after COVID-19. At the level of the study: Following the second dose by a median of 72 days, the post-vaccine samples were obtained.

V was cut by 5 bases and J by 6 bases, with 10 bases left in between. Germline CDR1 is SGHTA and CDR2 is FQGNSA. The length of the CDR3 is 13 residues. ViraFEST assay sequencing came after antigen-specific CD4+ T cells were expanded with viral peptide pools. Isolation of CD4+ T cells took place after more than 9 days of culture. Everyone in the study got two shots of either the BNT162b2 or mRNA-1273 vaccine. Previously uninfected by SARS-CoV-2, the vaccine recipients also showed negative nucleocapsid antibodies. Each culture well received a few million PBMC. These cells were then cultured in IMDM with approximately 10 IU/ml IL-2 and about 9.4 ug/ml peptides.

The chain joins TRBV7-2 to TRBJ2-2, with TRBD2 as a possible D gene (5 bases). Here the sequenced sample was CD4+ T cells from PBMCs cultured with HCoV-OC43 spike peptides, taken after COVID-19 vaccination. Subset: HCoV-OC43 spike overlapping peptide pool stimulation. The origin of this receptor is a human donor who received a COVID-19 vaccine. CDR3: CASSRGRSGELFF. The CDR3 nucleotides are TGTGCCAGCAGCCGAGGGCGTTCCGGGGAGCTGTTTTTT. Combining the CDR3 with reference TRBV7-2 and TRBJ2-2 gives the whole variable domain GAGVSQSPSNKVTEKGKDVELRCDPISGHTALYWYRQSLGQGLEFLIYFQGNSAPDKSGLPSDRFSAERTGGSVSTLTIQRTQQEDSAVYLCASSRGRSGELFFGEGSRLTVL.